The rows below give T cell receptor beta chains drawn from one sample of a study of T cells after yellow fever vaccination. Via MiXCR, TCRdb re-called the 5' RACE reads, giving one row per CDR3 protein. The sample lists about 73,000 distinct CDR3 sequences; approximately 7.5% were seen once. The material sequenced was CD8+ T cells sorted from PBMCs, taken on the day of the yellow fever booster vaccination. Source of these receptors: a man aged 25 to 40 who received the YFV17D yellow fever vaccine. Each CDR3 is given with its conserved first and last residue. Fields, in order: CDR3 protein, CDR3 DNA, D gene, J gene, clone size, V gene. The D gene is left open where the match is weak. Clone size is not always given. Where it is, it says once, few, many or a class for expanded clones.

CDR3: CASTPGLASNTQYF
DNA: TGTGCCAGCACCCCGGGACTAGCCTCGAATACGCAGTATTTT
D: TRBD2
J: TRBJ2-3
size: few
V: TRBV12-3/TRBV12-4

CDR3: CASSSTGYPYNEQFF
DNA: TGTGCCAGCAGCTCGACAGGGTATCCCTACAATGAGCAGTTCTTC
D: TRBD1
J: TRBJ2-1
size: .
V: TRBV11-2

CDR3: CASSLERSYSYNEQFF
DNA: TGTGCCAGCAGCTTGGAACGCTCGTACTCCTACAATGAGCAGTTCTTC
D: .
J: TRBJ2-1
size: many
V: TRBV5-6

CDR3: CASSFLDRYYEQYF
DNA: TGTGCCAGCAGTTTCCTGGACAGGTATTACGAGCAGTACTTC
D: TRBD1
J: TRBJ2-7
size: .
V: TRBV27

CDR3: CASSQEGGSSYEQYF
DNA: TGTGCCAGCAGCCAAGAAGGCGGCAGCTCCTACGAGCAGTACTTC
D: .
J: TRBJ2-7
size: many
V: TRBV4-1

CDR3: CSVSIGDRGYNEQFF
DNA: TGCAGCGTCTCAATTGGGGACAGGGGGTACAATGAGCAGTTCTTC
D: TRBD1
J: TRBJ2-1
size: .
V: TRBV29-1

CDR3: CASSPGDQETQYF
DNA: TGTGCCAGCAGCCCAGGGGATCAAGAGACCCAGTACTTC
D: .
J: TRBJ2-5
size: few
V: TRBV27

CDR3: CASSLGLAEYEQYF
DNA: TGTGCCAGCAGCCTGGGACTAGCGGAGTACGAGCAGTACTTC
D: TRBD2
J: TRBJ2-7
size: few
V: TRBV7-2

CDR3: CASSQSSGSSYEQYF
DNA: TGCGCCAGCAGCCAATCTAGCGGGAGCTCCTACGAGCAGTACTTC
D: TRBD2
J: TRBJ2-7
size: few
V: TRBV4-3

CDR3: CASSYEEGAYEQYF
DNA: TGTGCCAGCAGTTATGAGGAGGGGGCCTACGAGCAGTACTTC
D: .
J: TRBJ2-7
size: few
V: TRBV6-2/TRBV6-3

CDR3: CASSLRQGLTETQYF
DNA: TGTGCCAGCAGCCTCCGACAGGGGTTGACGGAGACCCAGTACTTC
D: TRBD1
J: TRBJ2-5
size: .
V: TRBV11-2

CDR3: CASSVEEGTGELFF
DNA: TGTGCCAGCAGTGTCGAGGAGGGTACCGGGGAGCTGTTTTTT
D: .
J: TRBJ2-2
size: .
V: TRBV2

CDR3: CASSLDRGNSPLHF
DNA: TGTGCCAGCAGCTTAGACAGGGGAAATTCACCCCTCCACTTT
D: TRBD1
J: TRBJ1-6
size: .
V: TRBV13

CDR3: CASSQDAGYYNEQFF
DNA: TGCGCCAGCAGCCAAGACGCGGGGTACTACAATGAGCAGTTCTTC
D: .
J: TRBJ2-1
size: few
V: TRBV4-3

CDR3: CASSSRELASHYIEQFF
DNA: TGTGCCAGCAGTTCTAGGGAACTAGCGTCACACTACATTGAGCAGTTCTTC
D: TRBD2
J: TRBJ2-1
size: .
V: TRBV6-5

CDR3: CASSAPGQGAYEQYF
DNA: TGTGCCAGCAGCGCCCCGGGACAGGGAGCGTACGAGCAGTACTTC
D: TRBD1
J: TRBJ2-7
size: few
V: TRBV7-2

CDR3: CASSPGGATYGYTF
DNA: TGTGCCAGCAGTCCCGGCGGGGCTACCTATGGCTACACCTTC
D: .
J: TRBJ1-2
size: .
V: TRBV12-3/TRBV12-4

CDR3: CASSVEDGTGELFF
DNA: TGTGCCAGCAGCGTAGAGGACGGCACCGGGGAGCTGTTTTTT
D: .
J: TRBJ2-2
size: few
V: TRBV9